This is a list of T cell receptor beta chains from one sample in a study of shared clonotypes between healthy human individuals. This table comes from immunoSEQ multiplex PCR, and its TCRdb copy is limited to in-frame clones, with some not included. The table has 600,000 to 700,000 clones, around 73% seen once. The source material was memory CD4+ T cells sorted from blood. The source of these receptors is a woman aged 25 to 39 in good health. Each CDR3 is given with its conserved first and last residue. The order of the fields is V gene, D gene, J gene, clone size, CDR3 DNA, CDR3 protein. The D gene is left open where the match is weak. Clone size appears in some rows only: once, few, many, or a class for an expanded clone.

v_call: TRBV30
d_call: TRBD1
j_call: TRBJ2-1
clone_size: .
cdr3_nt: TGTGCCTGGAGAACTGGACAGGGGCCTTACAATGAGCAGTTCTTC
cdr3_aa: CAWRTGQGPYNEQFF

v_call: TRBV28
d_call: .
j_call: TRBJ2-7
clone_size: .
cdr3_nt: TGTGCCAGCAGTCGGCGGGACCACTACGAGCAGTACTTC
cdr3_aa: CASSRRDHYEQYF

v_call: TRBV10-3
d_call: TRBD1
j_call: TRBJ1-1
clone_size: .
cdr3_nt: TGTGCCATCAGTCTCCAGGGGGCGAACACTGAAGCTTTCTTT
cdr3_aa: CAISLQGANTEAFF

v_call: TRBV13
d_call: .
j_call: TRBJ2-3
clone_size: few
cdr3_nt: TGTGCCAGCAGCTTAGGTACCGGCTCGAGTAGCACAGATACGCAGTATTTT
cdr3_aa: CASSLGTGSSSTDTQYF

v_call: TRBV19
d_call: TRBD2
j_call: TRBJ2-1
clone_size: .
cdr3_nt: TGTGCCAGTACTACGGTGGCGGGAGGCTACAATGAGCAGTTCTTC
cdr3_aa: CASTTVAGGYNEQFF

v_call: TRBV30
d_call: .
j_call: TRBJ1-1
clone_size: .
cdr3_nt: TGTGCCTGGAGCCACCCGTCGACGGTGAACACTGAAGCTTTCTTT
cdr3_aa: CAWSHPSTVNTEAFF

v_call: TRBV27
d_call: TRBD1
j_call: TRBJ2-7
clone_size: .
cdr3_nt: TGTGCCAGCAGTTTACACCACGGGACAGGGATATACGAGCAGTACTTC
cdr3_aa: CASSLHHGTGIYEQYF

v_call: TRBV21-1
d_call: .
j_call: TRBJ2-2
clone_size: .
cdr3_nt: TGTGCCAGCAGCAAAGGACCTGCAACAGGGGAGCTGTTTTTT
cdr3_aa: CASSKGPATGELFF

v_call: TRBV10-2
d_call: .
j_call: TRBJ2-3
clone_size: few
cdr3_nt: TGCGCCAGCATGTCGCCTGCGGGTGATACGCAGTATTTT
cdr3_aa: CASMSPAGDTQYF

v_call: TRBV11-2
d_call: .
j_call: TRBJ2-3
clone_size: .
cdr3_nt: TGTGCCAGCAGCTTATATGGGAGCACAGATACGCAGTATTTT
cdr3_aa: CASSLYGSTDTQYF

v_call: TRBV20-1
d_call: .
j_call: TRBJ2-5
clone_size: .
cdr3_nt: TGCAGTGCTAGTTCTCGGGAGACCCAGTACTTC
cdr3_aa: CSASSRETQYF

v_call: TRBV21-1
d_call: .
j_call: TRBJ2-1
clone_size: once
cdr3_nt: TGTGCCAGCAGCAAATTGGGCCCGGGACTAGCCCTTGAAGAGCAGTTCTTC
cdr3_aa: CASSKLGPGLALEEQFF

v_call: TRBV4-2
d_call: TRBD2
j_call: TRBJ2-5
clone_size: .
cdr3_nt: TGTGCCAGCAGCCAAGATTGGACTAGCGGGGGAGAGACCCAGTACTTC
cdr3_aa: CASSQDWTSGGETQYF

v_call: TRBV9
d_call: TRBD2
j_call: TRBJ2-3
clone_size: .
cdr3_nt: TGTGCCAGCAGCGTCATAGTCGCGGGAGGAAGGGCAGATACGCAGTATTTT
cdr3_aa: CASSVIVAGGRADTQYF

v_call: TRBV5-1
d_call: TRBD2
j_call: TRBJ2-5
clone_size: .
cdr3_nt: TGCGCCAGCAGCTTCCTGACTAGCGAGAAAGAGACCCAGTACTTC
cdr3_aa: CASSFLTSEKETQYF

v_call: TRBV5-1
d_call: TRBD1
j_call: TRBJ1-1
clone_size: .
cdr3_nt: TGCGCCAGCAGCTTTAACAGGGGTAATCTGAACACTGAAGCTTTCTTT
cdr3_aa: CASSFNRGNLNTEAFF

v_call: TRBV10-3
d_call: .
j_call: TRBJ2-6
clone_size: .
cdr3_nt: TGTGCCATCAGTCGAAAAACCGCGGGACAGACGTCTGGGGCCAACGTCCTGACTTTC
cdr3_aa: CAISRKTAGQTSGANVLTF

v_call: TRBV7-9
d_call: .
j_call: TRBJ2-3
clone_size: .
cdr3_nt: TGTGCCAGCAGCTTAGGGCTCACAGATACGCAGTATTTT
cdr3_aa: CASSLGLTDTQYF

v_call: TRBV6-5
d_call: TRBD1
j_call: TRBJ1-2
clone_size: .
cdr3_nt: TGTGCCAGCACTCTGACAGGGTTCTATGGCTACACCTTC
cdr3_aa: CASTLTGFYGYTF

v_call: TRBV7-9
d_call: .
j_call: TRBJ2-5
clone_size: once
cdr3_nt: TGTGCCTCCTCCCACGGGGACCAAGAGACCCAGTACTTC
cdr3_aa: CASSHGDQETQYF

v_call: TRBV5-1
d_call: TRBD2
j_call: TRBJ2-5
clone_size: .
cdr3_nt: TGCGCCAGCAGGCTAAGGACTAGCGCCGAGACCCAGTACTTC
cdr3_aa: CASRLRTSAETQYF

v_call: TRBV7-2
d_call: TRBD1
j_call: TRBJ2-7
clone_size: .
cdr3_nt: TGTGCCAGCAGCGCAAGACAGGGGTCTCCCTACGAGCAGTACTTC
cdr3_aa: CASSARQGSPYEQYF

v_call: TRBV7-9
d_call: .
j_call: TRBJ1-4
clone_size: once
cdr3_nt: TGTGCCAGCAGCCCCGGGCTTTCAACTAATGAAAAACTGTTTTTT
cdr3_aa: CASSPGLSTNEKLFF

v_call: TRBV19
d_call: .
j_call: TRBJ2-3
clone_size: few
cdr3_nt: TGTGCCAGTAGTTCAGGTGACCGGGGAGATACGCAGTATTTT
cdr3_aa: CASSSGDRGDTQYF

v_call: TRBV20-1
d_call: .
j_call: TRBJ1-2
clone_size: .
cdr3_nt: TGCAGTGCTAGTGCTGGGCCCGGCTACACCTTC
cdr3_aa: CSASAGPGYTF

v_call: TRBV14
d_call: .
j_call: TRBJ2-1
clone_size: .
cdr3_nt: TGTGCCAGCAGCCGTGGAGGGGAGCCCTACAATGAGCAGTTCTTC
cdr3_aa: CASSRGGEPYNEQFF

v_call: TRBV6-5
d_call: .
j_call: TRBJ2-7
clone_size: many
cdr3_nt: TGTGCCAGCAGTTCCGCGCAGGGCTCCTACGAGCAGTACTTC
cdr3_aa: CASSSAQGSYEQYF

v_call: TRBV27
d_call: .
j_call: TRBJ1-1
clone_size: .
cdr3_nt: TGTGCCAGCAGTTTATTTGAGGGCACTAACACTGAAGCTTTCTTT
cdr3_aa: CASSLFEGTNTEAFF

v_call: TRBV30
d_call: .
j_call: TRBJ2-3
clone_size: few
cdr3_nt: TGTGCCTGGATTAGGGACGGCACAGATACGCAGTATTTT
cdr3_aa: CAWIRDGTDTQYF